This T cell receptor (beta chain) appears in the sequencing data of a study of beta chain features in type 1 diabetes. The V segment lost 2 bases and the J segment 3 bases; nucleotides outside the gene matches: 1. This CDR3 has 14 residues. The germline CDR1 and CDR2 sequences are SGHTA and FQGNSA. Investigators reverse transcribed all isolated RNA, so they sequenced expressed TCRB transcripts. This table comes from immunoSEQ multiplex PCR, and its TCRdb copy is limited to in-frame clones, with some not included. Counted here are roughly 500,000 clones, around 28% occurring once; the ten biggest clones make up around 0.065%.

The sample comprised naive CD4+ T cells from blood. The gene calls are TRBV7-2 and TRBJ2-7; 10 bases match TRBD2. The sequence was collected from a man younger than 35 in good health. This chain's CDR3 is CASSLLAGDYEQYF. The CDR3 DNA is TGTGCCAGCAGCTTACTAGCGGGGGACTACGAGCAGTACTTC.